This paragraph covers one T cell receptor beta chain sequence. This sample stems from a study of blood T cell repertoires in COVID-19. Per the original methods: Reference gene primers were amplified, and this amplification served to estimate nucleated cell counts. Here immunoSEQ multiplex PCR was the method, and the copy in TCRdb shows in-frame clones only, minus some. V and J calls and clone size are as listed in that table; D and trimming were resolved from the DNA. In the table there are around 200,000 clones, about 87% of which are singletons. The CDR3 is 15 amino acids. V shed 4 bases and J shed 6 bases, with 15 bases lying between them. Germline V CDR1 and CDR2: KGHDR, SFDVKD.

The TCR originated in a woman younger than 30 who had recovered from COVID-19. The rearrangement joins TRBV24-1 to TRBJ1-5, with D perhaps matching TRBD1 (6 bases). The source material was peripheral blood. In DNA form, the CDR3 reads TGTGCCACCAGTGAGGCAGGGGAATCGGGTCAGCCCCAGCATTTT. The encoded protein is CATSEAGESGQPQHF.